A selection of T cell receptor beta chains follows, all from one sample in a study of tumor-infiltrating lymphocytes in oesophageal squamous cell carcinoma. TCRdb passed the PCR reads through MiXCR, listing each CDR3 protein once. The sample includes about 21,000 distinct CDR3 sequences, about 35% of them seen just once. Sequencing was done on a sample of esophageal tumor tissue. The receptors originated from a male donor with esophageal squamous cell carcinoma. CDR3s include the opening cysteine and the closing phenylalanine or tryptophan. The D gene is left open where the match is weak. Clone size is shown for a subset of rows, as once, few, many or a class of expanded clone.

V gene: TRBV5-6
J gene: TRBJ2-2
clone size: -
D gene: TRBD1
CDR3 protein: CASSLGQGSGELFF
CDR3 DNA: TGTGCCAGCAGCTTGGGACAGGGAAGCGGGGAGCTGTTTTTT

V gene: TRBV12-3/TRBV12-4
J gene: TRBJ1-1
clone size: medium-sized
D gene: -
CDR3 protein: CASSLAAGGAFF
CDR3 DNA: TGTGCCAGCAGTTTAGCGGCGGGAGGGGCTTTCTTT

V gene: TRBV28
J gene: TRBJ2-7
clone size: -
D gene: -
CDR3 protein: CASGGATTYEQYF
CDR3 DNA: TGTGCCAGCGGTGGGGCCACCACCTACGAGCAGTACTTC

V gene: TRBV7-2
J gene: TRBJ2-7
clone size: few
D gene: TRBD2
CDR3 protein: CASRGGGGVYEQYF
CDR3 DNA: TGTGCCAGCAGGGGGGGTGGGGGGGTCTACGAGCAGTACTTC

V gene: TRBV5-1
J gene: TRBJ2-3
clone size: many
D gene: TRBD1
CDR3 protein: CASSPTIGGQGTQYF
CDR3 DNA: TGCGCCAGCAGCCCCACTATAGGAGGACAGGGTACGCAGTATTTT

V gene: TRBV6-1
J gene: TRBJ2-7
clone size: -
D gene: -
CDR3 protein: CASSEVRTMNEQYF
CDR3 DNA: TGTGCCAGCAGTGAAGTGCGGACTATGAACGAGCAGTACTTC

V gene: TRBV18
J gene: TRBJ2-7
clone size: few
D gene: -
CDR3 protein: CASRAEYEQYF
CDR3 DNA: TGTGCCAGCCGGGCGGAATACGAGCAGTACTTC

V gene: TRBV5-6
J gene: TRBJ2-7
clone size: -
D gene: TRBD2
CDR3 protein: CASSPVGIAGVRNEQYF
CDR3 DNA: TGTGCCAGCAGCCCGGTCGGGATAGCGGGAGTGAGGAATGAGCAGTACTTC

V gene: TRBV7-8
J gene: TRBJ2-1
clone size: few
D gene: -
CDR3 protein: CASSLGYVGNEQFF
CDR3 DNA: TGTGCCAGCAGCTTAGGCTACGTGGGGAATGAGCAGTTCTTC

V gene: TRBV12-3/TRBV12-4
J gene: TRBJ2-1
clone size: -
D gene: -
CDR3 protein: CASMGDSYNEQFF
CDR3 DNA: TGTGCCAGCATGGGAGACTCCTACAATGAGCAGTTCTTC

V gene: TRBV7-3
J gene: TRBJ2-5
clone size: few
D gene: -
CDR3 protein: CASSLTGGETQYF
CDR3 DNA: TGTGCCAGCAGCTTAACAGGGGGAGAGACCCAGTACTTC

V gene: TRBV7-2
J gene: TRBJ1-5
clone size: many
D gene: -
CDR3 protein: CASSLVPPGRQPQHF
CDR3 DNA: TGTGCCAGCAGCTTAGTCCCTCCCGGGCGTCAGCCCCAGCATTTT

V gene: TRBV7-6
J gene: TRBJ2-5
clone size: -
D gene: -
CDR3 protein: CASSPGSFVWETQYF
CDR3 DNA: TGTGCCAGCAGCCCAGGTAGTTTCGTGTGGGAGACCCAGTACTTC

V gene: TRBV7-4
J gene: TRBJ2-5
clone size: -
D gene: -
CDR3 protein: CASSLEESPVRKTQYF
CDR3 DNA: TGTGCCAGCAGCTTAGAGGAGAGCCCGGTGAGGAAGACCCAGTACTTC

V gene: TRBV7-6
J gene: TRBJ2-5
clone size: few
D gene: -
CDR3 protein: CASSPSSETQYF
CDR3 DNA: TGTGCCAGCAGCCCCAGTTCAGAGACCCAGTACTTC

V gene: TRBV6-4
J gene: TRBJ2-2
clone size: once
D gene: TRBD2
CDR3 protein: CASSSTSGRALGYTGELFF
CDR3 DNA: TGTGCCAGCAGTTCCACTAGCGGGAGGGCCCTCGGGTACACCGGGGAGCTGTTTTTT

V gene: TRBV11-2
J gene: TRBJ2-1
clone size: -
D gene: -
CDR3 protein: CASSLEYNEQFF
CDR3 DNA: TGTGCCAGCAGCTTAGAGTACAATGAGCAGTTCTTC

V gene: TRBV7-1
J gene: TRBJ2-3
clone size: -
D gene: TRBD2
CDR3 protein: CASSRISGGAHTQYF
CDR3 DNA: TGTGCCAGCAGCCGTATTAGCGGGGGGGCACATACGCAGTATTTT

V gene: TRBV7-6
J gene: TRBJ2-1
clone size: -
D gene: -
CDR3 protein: CASSLDLAGNNEQFF
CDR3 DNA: TGTGCCAGCAGCTTAGATCTGGCGGGGAACAATGAGCAGTTCTTC

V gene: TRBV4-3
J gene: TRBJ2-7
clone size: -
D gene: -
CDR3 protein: CASSHTGSQSYYEQYF
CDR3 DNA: TGCGCCAGCAGCCATACAGGGTCCCAAAGTTACTACGAGCAGTACTTC

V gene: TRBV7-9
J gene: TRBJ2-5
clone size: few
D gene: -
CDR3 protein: CASSLGPTGLGWETQYF
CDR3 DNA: TGTGCCAGCAGTTTGGGGCCCACGGGGCTAGGTTGGGAGACCCAGTACTTC

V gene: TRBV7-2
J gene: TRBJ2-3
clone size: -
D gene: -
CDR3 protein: CASSLEAVTDTQYF
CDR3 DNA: TGTGCCAGCAGCTTAGAGGCTGTGACAGATACGCAGTATTTT

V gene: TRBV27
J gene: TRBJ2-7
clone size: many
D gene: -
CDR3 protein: CASSLSEGVGEQYF
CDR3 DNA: TGTGCCAGCAGTTTATCGGAGGGGGTGGGGGAGCAGTACTTC

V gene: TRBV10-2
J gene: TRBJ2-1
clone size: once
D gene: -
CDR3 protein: CASSESNSETEQFF
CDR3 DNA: TGCGCCAGCAGTGAGTCGAACAGCGAAACTGAGCAGTTCTTC

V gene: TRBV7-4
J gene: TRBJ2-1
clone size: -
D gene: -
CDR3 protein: CATSAREGSYNEQFF
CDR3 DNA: TGTGCCACCTCAGCGAGAGAGGGCTCCTACAATGAGCAGTTCTTC

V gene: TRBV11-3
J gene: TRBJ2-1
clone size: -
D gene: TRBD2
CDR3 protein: CASSLGGGSSYNEQFF
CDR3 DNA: TGTGCCAGCAGCTTAGGGGGAGGGAGCTCCTACAATGAGCAGTTCTTC

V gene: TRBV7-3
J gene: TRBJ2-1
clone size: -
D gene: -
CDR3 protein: CASSFRLVEDNEQFF
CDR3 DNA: TGTGCCAGCAGCTTTCGACTAGTAGAGGACAATGAGCAGTTCTTC

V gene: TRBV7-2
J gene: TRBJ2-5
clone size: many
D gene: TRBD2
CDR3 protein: CASTFTGGETQYF
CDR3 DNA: TGTGCCAGCACTTTTACGGGGGGAGAGACCCAGTACTTC

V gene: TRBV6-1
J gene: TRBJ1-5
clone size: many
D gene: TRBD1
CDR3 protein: CASSARGPYSNQPQHF
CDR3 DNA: TGTGCCAGCAGTGCTAGGGGGCCATATAGCAATCAGCCCCAGCATTTT

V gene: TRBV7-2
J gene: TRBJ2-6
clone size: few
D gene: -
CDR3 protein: CASSLAGTGELYF
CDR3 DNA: TGTGCCAGCAGCTTAGCCGGTACCGGGGAGCTGTACTTC

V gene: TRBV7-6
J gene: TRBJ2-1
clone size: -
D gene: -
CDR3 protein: CASTPGEGYNEQFF
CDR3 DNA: TGTGCCAGCACCCCGGGAGAGGGCTACAATGAGCAGTTCTTC

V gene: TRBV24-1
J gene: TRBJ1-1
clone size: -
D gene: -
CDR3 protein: CATRPTNTEAFF
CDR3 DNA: TGTGCCACCAGGCCAACGAACACTGAAGCTTTCTTT

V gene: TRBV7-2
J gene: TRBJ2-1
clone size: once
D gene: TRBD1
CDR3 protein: CASSLASDRGRGEQFF
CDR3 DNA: TGTGCCAGCAGCTTAGCCTCGGACAGGGGGCGGGGTGAGCAGTTCTTC

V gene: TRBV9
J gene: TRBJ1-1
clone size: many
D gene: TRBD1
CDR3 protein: CASSVSYRGNTEAFF
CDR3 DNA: TGTGCCAGCAGCGTATCCTACAGGGGGAACACTGAAGCTTTCTTT

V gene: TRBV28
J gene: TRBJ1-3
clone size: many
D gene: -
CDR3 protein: CASSSTSSGNTIYF
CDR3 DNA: TGTGCCAGCAGTTCGACAAGCTCTGGAAACACCATATATTTT

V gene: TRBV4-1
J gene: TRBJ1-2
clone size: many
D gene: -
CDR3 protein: CASSQTGRENYGYTF
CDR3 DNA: TGCGCCAGCAGCCAAACAGGGAGGGAGAATTATGGCTACACCTTC

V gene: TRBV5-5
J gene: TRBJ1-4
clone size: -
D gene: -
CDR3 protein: CASSVTNEKLFF
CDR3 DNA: TGTGCCAGCAGCGTAACAAATGAAAAACTGTTTTTT

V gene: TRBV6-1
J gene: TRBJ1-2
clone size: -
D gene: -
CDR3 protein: CASSTPGGVYGYTF
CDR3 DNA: TGTGCCAGCAGCACGCCGGGGGGGGTCTACGGCTACACCTTC

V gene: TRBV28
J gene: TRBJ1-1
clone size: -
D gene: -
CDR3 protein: CASSLFPQGSGSTEAFF
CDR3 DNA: TGTGCCAGCAGTTTATTCCCCCAGGGGTCGGGGAGCACTGAAGCTTTCTTT

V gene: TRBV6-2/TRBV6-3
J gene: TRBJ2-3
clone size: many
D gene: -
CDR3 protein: CASSYSTTGTSTDTQYF
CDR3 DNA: TGTGCCAGCAGTTACTCGACGACAGGGACTAGCACAGATACGCAGTATTTT

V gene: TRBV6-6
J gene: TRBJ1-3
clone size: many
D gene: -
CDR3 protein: CASSYSRGVAGNTIYF
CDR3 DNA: TGTGCCAGCAGTTACTCGAGGGGAGTTGCGGGAAACACCATATATTTT

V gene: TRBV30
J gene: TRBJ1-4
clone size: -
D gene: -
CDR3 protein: CAWSVPSVGRGLFF
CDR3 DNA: TGTGCCTGGAGTGTACCATCAGTAGGTCGGGGACTGTTTTTT

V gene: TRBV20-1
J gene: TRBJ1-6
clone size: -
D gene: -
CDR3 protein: CSAPGTHLDSYNSPLHF
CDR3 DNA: TGCAGTGCGCCCGGGACACACCTTGACTCCTATAATTCACCCCTCCACTTT

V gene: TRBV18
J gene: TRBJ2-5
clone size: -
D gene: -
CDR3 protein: CASSPSPGRETQYF
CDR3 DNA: TGTGCCAGCTCACCATCACCGGGGAGGGAGACCCAGTACTTC

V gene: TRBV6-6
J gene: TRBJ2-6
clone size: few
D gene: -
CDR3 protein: CASSYNEGSLHLRF
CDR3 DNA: -

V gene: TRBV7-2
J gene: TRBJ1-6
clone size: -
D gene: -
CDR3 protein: CASSVTSGAKDTQYF
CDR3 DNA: TGTGCCAGCAGCGTAACTAGCGGGGCTAAAGACACCCAGTACTTT

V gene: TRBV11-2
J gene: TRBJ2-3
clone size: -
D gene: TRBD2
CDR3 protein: CASSLELSGGAGTDTQYF
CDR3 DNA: TGTGCCAGCAGCTTAGAACTTAGCGGGGGGGCAGGCACAGATACGCAGTATTTT

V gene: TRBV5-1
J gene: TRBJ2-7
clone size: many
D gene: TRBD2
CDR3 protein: CASSFGGSGHYEQYF
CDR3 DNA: TGCGCCAGCAGCTTCGGCGGGAGCGGCCACTACGAGCAGTACTTC

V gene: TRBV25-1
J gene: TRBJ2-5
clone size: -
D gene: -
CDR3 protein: CASSEGGAQETQYF
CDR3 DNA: TGTGCCAGCAGTGAAGGAGGTGCTCAGGAGACCCAGTACTTC

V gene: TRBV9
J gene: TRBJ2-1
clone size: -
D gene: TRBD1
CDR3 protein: CASSVGGTVYNEQFF
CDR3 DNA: TGTGCCAGCAGCGTAGGGGGGACAGTTTACAATGAGCAGTTCTTC

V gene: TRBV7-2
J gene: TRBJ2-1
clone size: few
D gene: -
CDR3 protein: CASSHVGSLAYEQFF
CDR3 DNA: TGTGCCAGCAGCCACGTGGGGAGTCTAGCGTATGAGCAGTTCTTC